A selection of T cell receptor beta chains follows, all from one sample in a study of response to subunit inactivated influenza vaccine. TCRdb reprocessed the RT-PCR reads with MiXCR, giving one entry per CDR3 protein. The top ten hold about 12% of the sample, which has approximately 500,000 distinct CDR3 sequences, roughly 13% seen once. The specimen comprised PBMCs from blood, sampled 35 to 45 days after vaccination. Every receptor here comes from a man aged 50 to 59 who received an inactivated influenza vaccine. The CDR3 runs from the conserved cysteine through the conserved F or W. The D gene is left open where the match is weak. Clone size is given for some rows only: seen once, a few or many times, or a class if the clone is expanded.

abundance: .; v_gene: TRBV27; d_gene: .; j_gene: TRBJ1-1; CDR3aa: CASSSRQPTDTEAFF; CDR3nt: TGTGCCAGCAGTTCCCGACAACCTACGGACACTGAAGCTTTCTTT
abundance: .; v_gene: TRBV20-1; d_gene: .; j_gene: TRBJ1-1; CDR3aa: CSARVPGLDTEAFF; CDR3nt: TGCAGTGCTAGAGTACCCGGGTTGGACACTGAAGCTTTCTTT
abundance: few; v_gene: TRBV12-3/TRBV12-4; d_gene: TRBD2; j_gene: TRBJ2-2; CDR3aa: CASSLRGTRGSGELFF; CDR3nt: TGTGCCAGCAGCCTGCGGGGGACGCGGGGGTCCGGGGAGCTGTTTTTT
abundance: many; v_gene: TRBV4-1; d_gene: .; j_gene: TRBJ1-6; CDR3aa: CASSQGGLLSSYNSPLHF; CDR3nt: TGCGCCAGCAGCCAAGGGGGACTCCTAAGCTCCTATAATTCACCCCTCCACTTT
abundance: few; v_gene: TRBV4-2; d_gene: .; j_gene: TRBJ2-1; CDR3aa: CASSQESRVALPYNEQFF; CDR3nt: TGTGCCAGCAGCCAAGAAAGTCGGGTAGCGCTGCCCTACAATGAGCAGTTCTTC
abundance: .; v_gene: TRBV11-2; d_gene: TRBD1; j_gene: TRBJ2-1; CDR3aa: CASSTGGRSYNEQFF; CDR3nt: TGTGCCAGCAGCACAGGGGGAAGGTCCTACAATGAGCAGTTCTTC
abundance: many; v_gene: TRBV7-8; d_gene: .; j_gene: TRBJ2-7; CDR3aa: CASSLRGNSYEQYF; CDR3nt: TGTGCCAGCAGCTTACGCGGGAACTCCTACGAGCAGTACTTC
abundance: .; v_gene: TRBV6-1; d_gene: TRBD2; j_gene: TRBJ2-7; CDR3aa: CASSAPGLAGGIYEQYF; CDR3nt: TGTGCCAGCAGTGCGCCGGGACTAGCGGGAGGGATCTACGAGCAGTACTTC
abundance: .; v_gene: TRBV7-2; d_gene: .; j_gene: TRBJ1-2; CDR3aa: CASSPSQGSYGYTF; CDR3nt: TGTGCCAGCAGCCCTTCTCAGGGCTCCTATGGCTACACCTTC
abundance: .; v_gene: TRBV28; d_gene: .; j_gene: TRBJ2-1; CDR3aa: CASSSVGAHLYNEQFF; CDR3nt: TGTGCCAGCAGCTCGGTGGGGGCCCACCTCTACAATGAGCAGTTCTTC
abundance: few; v_gene: TRBV5-1; d_gene: .; j_gene: TRBJ2-3; CDR3aa: CASSFQGLGTDTQYF; CDR3nt: TGCGCCAGCAGCTTTCAGGGATTGGGTACAGATACGCAGTATTTT
abundance: many; v_gene: TRBV5-1; d_gene: .; j_gene: TRBJ2-3; CDR3aa: CASSLAGSPDTQYF; CDR3nt: TGCGCCAGCAGCTTGGCAGGGTCACCAGATACGCAGTATTTT
abundance: few; v_gene: TRBV6-1; d_gene: .; j_gene: TRBJ1-1; CDR3aa: CASRTNRVFSEAFF; CDR3nt: TGTGCCAGCAGAACTAACAGGGTTTTCTCTGAAGCTTTCTTT
abundance: many; v_gene: TRBV27; d_gene: .; j_gene: TRBJ2-2; CDR3aa: CASSLKYRVGGELFF; CDR3nt: TGTGCCAGCAGTTTAAAATATAGGGTCGGCGGGGAGCTGTTTTTT
abundance: few; v_gene: TRBV27; d_gene: TRBD2; j_gene: TRBJ2-7; CDR3aa: CASSANSGGHVYEQYF; CDR3nt: TGTGCCAGCAGTGCAAATAGCGGGGGGCACGTATACGAGCAGTACTTC
abundance: many; v_gene: TRBV20-1; d_gene: .; j_gene: TRBJ2-3; CDR3aa: CSARDRSPSTSTDTQYF; CDR3nt: TGCAGTGCTAGAGATCGGTCTCCTAGCACTTCCACAGATACGCAGTATTTT
abundance: .; v_gene: TRBV15; d_gene: .; j_gene: TRBJ2-7; CDR3aa: CATSQDDYEQYF; CDR3nt: TGTGCCACCAGCCAAGATGACTACGAGCAGTACTTC
abundance: few; v_gene: TRBV15; d_gene: TRBD2; j_gene: TRBJ2-7; CDR3aa: CATSRPPSGTSGRNEQYF; CDR3nt: TGTGCCACCAGCAGACCCCCAAGTGGGACTAGCGGGAGAAACGAGCAGTACTTC
abundance: .; v_gene: TRBV2; d_gene: .; j_gene: TRBJ1-5; CDR3aa: CASSDNRDDQPQHF; CDR3nt: TGTGCCAGCAGTGATAACAGGGATGATCAGCCCCAGCATTTT
abundance: .; v_gene: TRBV2; d_gene: .; j_gene: TRBJ2-7; CDR3aa: CASSLGQSGFIYEQYF; CDR3nt: TGTGCCAGCAGCCTCGGACAAAGCGGGTTCATTTACGAGCAGTACTTC
abundance: many; v_gene: TRBV6-1; d_gene: .; j_gene: TRBJ1-1; CDR3aa: CASTARPMTETEAFF; CDR3nt: TGTGCCAGCACCGCGCGGCCCATGACAGAGACTGAAGCTTTCTTT
abundance: many; v_gene: TRBV6-5; d_gene: .; j_gene: TRBJ1-2; CDR3aa: CASRLPGPDGYTF; CDR3nt: TGTGCCAGCAGGTTACCCGGTCCGGATGGCTACACCTTC
abundance: few; v_gene: TRBV10-3; d_gene: TRBD1; j_gene: TRBJ2-7; CDR3aa: CAIGTGGPYEQYF; CDR3nt: TGTGCCATCGGTACAGGGGGCCCTTACGAGCAGTACTTC
abundance: .; v_gene: TRBV29-1; d_gene: .; j_gene: TRBJ2-4; CDR3aa: CSVERFKRVLPISQNIQYF; CDR3nt: TGCAGCGTTGAAAGGTTTAAGCGGGTTCTTCCGATTAGCCAAAACATTCAGTACTTC
abundance: .; v_gene: TRBV12-3/TRBV12-4; d_gene: TRBD1; j_gene: TRBJ2-3; CDR3aa: CASREGQGADTQYF; CDR3nt: TGTGCCAGCAGGGAGGGACAGGGGGCTGATACGCAGTATTTT
abundance: few; v_gene: TRBV12-3/TRBV12-4; d_gene: TRBD1; j_gene: TRBJ1-2; CDR3aa: CASKSQGALGYGYTF; CDR3nt: TGTGCCAGCAAATCTCAGGGGGCTTTGGGCTATGGCTACACCTTC
abundance: many; v_gene: TRBV10-3; d_gene: .; j_gene: TRBJ2-3; CDR3aa: CAISEMGDTQYF; CDR3nt: TGTGCCATCAGTGAGATGGGAGATACGCAGTATTTT